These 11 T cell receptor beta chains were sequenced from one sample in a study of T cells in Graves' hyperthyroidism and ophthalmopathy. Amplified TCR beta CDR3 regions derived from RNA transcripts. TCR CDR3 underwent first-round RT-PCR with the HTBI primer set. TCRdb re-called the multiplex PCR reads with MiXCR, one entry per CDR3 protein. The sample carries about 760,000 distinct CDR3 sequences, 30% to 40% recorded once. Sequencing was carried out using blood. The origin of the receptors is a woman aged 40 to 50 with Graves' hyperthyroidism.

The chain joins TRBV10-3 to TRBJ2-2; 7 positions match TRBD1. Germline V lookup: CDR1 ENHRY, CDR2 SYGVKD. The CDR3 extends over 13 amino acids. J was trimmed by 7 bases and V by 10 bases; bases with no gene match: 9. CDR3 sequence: CATADDRDGELFF. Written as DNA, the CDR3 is TGTGCCACCGCGGATGACAGGGACGGGGAGCTGTTTTTT.

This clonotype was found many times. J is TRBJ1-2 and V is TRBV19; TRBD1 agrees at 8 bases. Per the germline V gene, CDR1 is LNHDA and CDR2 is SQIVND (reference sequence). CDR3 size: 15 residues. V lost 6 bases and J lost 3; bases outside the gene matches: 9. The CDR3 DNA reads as TGTGCCAGTAGCACTGCCTCAGGGGGCGACTATGGCTACACCTTC. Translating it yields CASSTASGGDYGYTF.

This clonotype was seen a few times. This chain's CDR3 is CASSYSSGPSYYGYTF. As DNA, the CDR3 is TGTGCCAGCAGTTACTCATCCGGGCCATCCTACTATGGCTACACCTTC. The rearrangement joins TRBV6-5 to TRBJ1-2; D unclear. CDR3 size: 16 residues. CDR1 MNHEY and CDR2 SVGAGI come from the germline V gene. Deletions cut 0 bases from V and 3 bases from J, with 14 bases between.

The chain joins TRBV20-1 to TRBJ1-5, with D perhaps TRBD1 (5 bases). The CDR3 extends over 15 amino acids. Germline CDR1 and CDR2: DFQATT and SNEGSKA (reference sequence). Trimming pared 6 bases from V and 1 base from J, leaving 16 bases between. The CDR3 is CSASSIQGSNQPQHF. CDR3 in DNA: TGCAGTGCCAGTAGTATCCAGGGAAGCAATCAGCCCCAGCATTTT.

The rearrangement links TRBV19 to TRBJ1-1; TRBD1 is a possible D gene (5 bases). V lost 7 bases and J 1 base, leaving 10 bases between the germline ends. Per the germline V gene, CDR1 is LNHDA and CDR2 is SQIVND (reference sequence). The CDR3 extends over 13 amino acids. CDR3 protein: CASKGVANTEAFF. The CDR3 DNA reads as TGTGCCAGTAAAGGGGTAGCGAACACTGAAGCTTTCTTT.

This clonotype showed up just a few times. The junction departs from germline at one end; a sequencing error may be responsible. The CDR3 nucleotides are TGCGCCAGCAGCCCCACAGTGTTTGAGTGGGACACCATATATTTT. This gives the protein CASSPTVFEWDTIYF. The chain uses TRBV7-2 and TRBJ1-3; unclear D gene. The CDR3 extends over 15 amino acids. Germline V gene data show CDR1 as SGHTA and CDR2 as FQGNSA.

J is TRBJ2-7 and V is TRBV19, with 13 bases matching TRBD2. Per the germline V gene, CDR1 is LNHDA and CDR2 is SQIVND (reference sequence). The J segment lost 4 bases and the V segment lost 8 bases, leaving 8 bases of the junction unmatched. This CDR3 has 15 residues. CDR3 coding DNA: TGTGCCAGTCAAACTAGCGGGGGGGCTTCTTACGAGCAGTACTTC. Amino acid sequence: CASQTSGGASYEQYF.

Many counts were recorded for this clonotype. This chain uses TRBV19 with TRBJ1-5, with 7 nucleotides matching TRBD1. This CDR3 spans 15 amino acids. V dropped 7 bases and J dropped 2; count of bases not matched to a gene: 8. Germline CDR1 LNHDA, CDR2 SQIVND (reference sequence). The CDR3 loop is CASNQGEGRNQPQHF. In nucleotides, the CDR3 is TGTGCCAGTAATCAGGGGGAAGGTCGCAATCAGCCCCAGCATTTT.

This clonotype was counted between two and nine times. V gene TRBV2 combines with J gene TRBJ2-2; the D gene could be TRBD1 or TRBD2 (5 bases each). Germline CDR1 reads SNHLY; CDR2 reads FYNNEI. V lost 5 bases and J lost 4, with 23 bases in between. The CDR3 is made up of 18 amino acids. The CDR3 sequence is CASSTKPPGPRATGELFF. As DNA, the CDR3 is TGTGCCAGCAGTACAAAACCCCCGGGACCCAGGGCCACCGGGGAGCTGTTTTTT. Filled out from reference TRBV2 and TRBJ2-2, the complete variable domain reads EPEVTQTPSHQVTQMGQEVILRCVPISNHLYFYWYRQILGQKVEFLVSFYNNEISEKSEIFDDQFSVERPDGSNFTLKIRSTKLEDSAMYFCASSTKPPGPRATGELFFGEGSRLTVL.

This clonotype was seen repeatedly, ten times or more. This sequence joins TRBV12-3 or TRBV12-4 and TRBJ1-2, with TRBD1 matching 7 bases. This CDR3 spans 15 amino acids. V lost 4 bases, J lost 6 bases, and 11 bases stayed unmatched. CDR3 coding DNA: TGTGCCAGCAGTTACCGGGAAGGGGGCTTGAATGGCTACACCTTC. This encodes CASSYREGGLNGYTF.

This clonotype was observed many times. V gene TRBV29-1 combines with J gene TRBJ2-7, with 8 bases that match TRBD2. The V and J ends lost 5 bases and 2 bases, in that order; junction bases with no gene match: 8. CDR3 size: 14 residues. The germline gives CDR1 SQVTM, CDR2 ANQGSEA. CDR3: CSVIGLAGTYEQYF. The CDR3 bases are TGCAGCGTTATCGGGTTAGCGGGAACCTACGAGCAGTACTTC.